This T cell receptor beta chain derives from a study of CD8+CD57+ T cells in acquired aplastic anemia. In regard to this clonotype: The antigen remains undetermined.

Germline V lookup: CDR1 SGHTA, CDR2 FQGNSA. V was pared by 5 bases and J by 11 bases, with 11 bases of the junction left unmatched. The CDR3 is 14 residues long. Findings and caveats of the study: Patient and control CD8+ Simpson's diversity was not significantly different.

The use of genomic DNA as template underpinned the TCR beta VDJ and CDR3 profiling. A single record per CDR3 protein comes from TCRdb applying MiXCR to the reads. This table has about 190,000 distinct CDR3 sequences, roughly half appearing once. The sequencing sample was made of sorted CD4+, CD8+, or CD8+CD57+ T cells (not recorded which) from PBMCs. This TCR was sampled from a human donor in good health, serving as a control. This sequence joins TRBV7-2 and TRBJ2-3; TRBD2 aligns across 9 bases. CDR3 protein: CASSGSGGPGEQYF. The CDR3 coding sequence is TGTGCCAGCAGCGGTAGCGGGGGTCCGGGGGAGCAGTATTTT.